This T cell receptor (beta chain) stems from a study of shared clonotypes between healthy human individuals. Repertoires were generated with immunoSEQ multiplex PCR, while TCRdb's copy carries only in-frame clones and drops some. The data show approximately 320,000 clones, with around 74% seen just once and 10% held by the top ten. The ends lost 2 bases at V and 2 bases at J; junction bases unmatched: 3. Germline V CDR1 and CDR2: SGHDN, FVKESK. CDR3 length: 14 amino acids. The sequenced sample consisted of memory CD4+ T cells sorted from blood. Subset: CD45RA-negative fraction. This clonotype originated in a man in his thirties or forties in good health. The chain has TRBV14 and TRBJ2-7; TRBD1 matches at 7 bases. The CDR3 bases are TGTGCCAGCAGCCAATGGACAGGTCCCTACGAGCAGTACTTC. Its protein product is CASSQWTGPYEQYF.